This passage covers 14 T cell receptor beta chains from one sample sequenced in a study of cytomegalovirus exposure and HLA in healthy donors. The protocol was immunoSEQ multiplex PCR, while the TCRdb copy is restricted to in-frame clones and leaves out a portion. The data show tens of thousands of clones, approximately 96% seen once. Sequencing was carried out using PBMCs. These receptors were obtained from a man between 18 and 29 years old in good health and CMV-seronegative.

Remarks on this clone: The junction departs from the called germline gene at one end, perhaps through a read error. V is TRBV7-7 and J is TRBJ2-2; tentative D call: TRBD2 (6 bases). The CDR3 consists of 13 residues. CDR1 SSHAT and CDR2 FNYEAQ come from the germline V gene (reference sequence). The CDR3 loop is CASSLEGTGELFF. DNA for the CDR3: TGTGCTAGCAGCTTGGAGGGAACCGGGGAGCTGTTTTTT.

This rearrangement joins TRBV27 to TRBJ1-5; 8 bases are shared with TRBD1. Germline V lookup: CDR1 MNHEY, CDR2 SMNVEV (reference sequence). J lost 4 bases, V lost 3 bases, and 5 bases had no gene match. This CDR3 is built from 15 residues. For the CDR3, the DNA is TGTGCCAGCAGTTTGGCGGGACAGGCAAATCAGCCCCAGCATTTT. Its protein product is CASSLAGQANQPQHF.

The chain couples TRBV27 to TRBJ2-7; TRBD2 matches 7 bases. CDR3 length: 14 residues. V gave up 5 bases and J gave up 5 bases; unmatched junction bases: 9. Germline values: CDR1 MNHEY, CDR2 SMNVEV (reference sequence). CDR3 nucleotides: TGTGCCAGCAGTCCAGCGGGATTATTAAACGAGCAGTACTTC. This translates into CASSPAGLLNEQYF.

The chain couples TRBV2 to TRBJ2-7; D is perhaps TRBD2 (5 bases). Germline V CDR1 and CDR2: SNHLY, FYNNEI. The V gene lost 7 bases and the J gene lost 4 bases, with 11 bases spanning the gap. The CDR3 covers 12 residues. Here the CDR3 reads CASIQRNYEQYF. The CDR3 DNA is TGTGCCAGCATCCAGCGGAATTACGAGCAGTACTTC.

This rearrangement joins TRBV5-5 to TRBJ2-4; TRBD2 aligns across 7 bases. The germline V gene has CDR1 SGHKS and CDR2 YYEKEE (reference sequence). Losses at the gene ends were 4 bases for V and 6 bases for J; bases not matched to a gene: 7. CDR3 size: 14 residues. The CDR3 protein is CASSLGREGNIQYF. In DNA form, the CDR3 reads TGTGCCAGCAGCCTCGGCAGGGAGGGAAACATTCAGTACTTC.

This chain uses TRBV30 with TRBJ2-1, with D perhaps matching TRBD1 (6 bases). The CDR3 is made up of 13 amino acids. Germline V gene data show CDR1 as GTSNPN and CDR2 as SVGIG (reference sequence). V lost 5 bases to trimming and J lost 2 bases, with 10 bases between them. CDR3 in amino acids: CAWSRGTYNEQFF. The DNA of the CDR3 is TGTGCCTGGTCGAGGGGGACCTACAATGAGCAGTTCTTC.

The chain is built from TRBV27 and TRBJ1-5; the D gene is possibly TRBD1 (5 bases). The CDR3 covers 15 residues. Germline CDR1 is MNHEY and CDR2 is SMNVEV (reference sequence). Trimming left V 7 bases short and J 4 bases short, with 17 bases between. CDR3 sequence reads: CASKSLGRVNQPQHF. The DNA for the CDR3 is TGTGCCAGCAAAAGCTTGGGCAGGGTAAATCAGCCCCAGCATTTT.

The chain couples TRBV2 to TRBJ2-4; 11 bases line up with TRBD2. The CDR3 is 17 residues long. V shed 4 bases and J 4 bases; nucleotides not matched to a gene: 9. Germline assignment: CDR1 SNHLY and CDR2 FYNNEI. The CDR3 protein is CASSAIPGLADKNIQYF. The DNA of the CDR3 is TGTGCCAGCAGTGCGATACCGGGACTAGCGGATAAAAACATTCAGTACTTC.

The genes are TRBV15 and TRBJ2-2; possible D gene TRBD1, 7 bases. The V gene's germline CDR1 is LNHNV and CDR2 YYDKDF (reference sequence). The V end lost 5 bases, the J end lost 7 bases, and 17 bases lay between the germline ends. The CDR3 has 15 amino acids. The CDR3: CATSAGYRGGGELFF. The DNA for the CDR3 is TGTGCCACCAGCGCCGGGTACAGGGGAGGCGGGGAGCTGTTTTTT.

This chain joins TRBV7-9 and TRBJ1-1; 7 bases map to TRBD1. The CDR3 loop spans 13 amino acids. With 6 bases clipped from V and 1 base from J, the junction kept 2 bases outside the gene matches. Looked up from germline, CDR1 is SEHNR and CDR2 is FQNEAQ (reference sequence). The CDR3 loop reads CASSRTGNTEAFF. The CDR3 DNA is TGTGCCAGCAGTCGGACAGGGAACACTGAAGCTTTCTTT.

The V gene is TRBV18, the J gene TRBJ2-7; D possibly corresponds to TRBD1 (6 bases). CDR3 size: 15 residues. The germline V gene has CDR1 KGHSH and CDR2 LQKENI. With 4 bases removed from V and 1 base from J, the gap between germline ends came to 14 bases. The CDR3 region is CASSLPGTISYEQYF. The CDR3 DNA follows: TGTGCCAGCTCACTCCCGGGGACAATTTCCTACGAGCAGTACTTC.

The V call is TRBV10-2, the J call TRBJ2-7, with 8 bases lining up with TRBD2. V was pared by 8 bases and J by 1 base, with 7 bases of the junction left unmatched. Germline CDR1 and CDR2: WSHSY and SAAADI. The CDR3 is made up of 14 amino acids. In DNA form, the CDR3 reads TGCGCCAGCCAAAGAGCGGGAGAGTCCTACGAGCAGTACGTC. The encoded protein is CASQRAGESYEQYV.

The V and J genes are TRBV4-1 and TRBJ2-7; 10 bases agree with TRBD2. This CDR3 spans 13 amino acids. CDR1 is MGHRA, CDR2 YSYEKL, per germline. Losses at the gene ends were 4 bases for V and 9 bases for J; bases not matched to a gene: 6. CDR3 nucleotide sequence: TGCGCCAGCAGCCCCCTAGCGGGAGAGGTGCAGTACGTC. It encodes CASSPLAGEVQYV.

J is TRBJ1-5 and V is TRBV6-1; no definite D call. Germline loops: CDR1 MNHNS, CDR2 SASEGT. V lost 0 bases and J 0 bases, leaving 18 bases between the germline ends. CDR3 length equals 19 residues. For the CDR3, the DNA is TGTGCCAGCAGTGAAGCGGCCGCAGGTGGGCCCTATAGCAATCAGCCCCAGCATTTT. Protein: CASSEAAAGGPYSNQPQHF.